This T cell receptor (beta chain) comes out of a study of T cell repertoires in cytomegalovirus infection. Study-wide background: Newly reported HLA-C-restricted and thoroughly characterized HLA-B-restricted CMV epitopes were employed.

With regard to this clonotype: Antigen unknown.

Study conclusions and caveats: There were HLA-C-restricted CMV-specific TCR beta clonotypes dominating the ex vivo response.

The CDR3 runs to 14 residues. V lost 5 bases to trimming and J lost 8 bases, with 18 bases between them. Germline V gene lookup returns CDR1 PRHDT and CDR2 FYEKMQ (reference sequence). TCRdb reanalysed the reads using MiXCR and keeps one entry per CDR3 protein. Of 750,000 to 950,000 distinct CDR3 sequences in the sample, just under 30% were seen once. The source material was cultured CD8+ T cells from PBMCs, sampled from culture after CMV antigen stimulation. The gene calls are TRBV13 and TRBJ1-2; D remains ambiguous. This clonotype was obtained from a human donor in good health (CMV status not recorded). Some clones in this sample may be carry-over from other donors' samples. The CDR3 loop reads CASSIQLALGGYTF. The CDR3 DNA sequence: TGTGCCAGCAGCATACAACTGGCACTTGGGGGCTACACCTTC.